The 21 T cell receptor beta chains reported below all come from one sample, sequenced in a study of cytomegalovirus exposure and HLA in healthy donors. Use of 60 Vbeta and 13 Jbeta primers characterized the PCR. Profiled with immunoSEQ multiplex PCR; TCRdb holds only in-frame clones, not every one. The sample has a few hundred thousand clones; 92% are singletons. Material for sequencing was PBMCs. These receptors were obtained from a girl aged 2 to 9 in good health and CMV-seronegative.

This clone was counted once. The V call is TRBV7-9, the J call TRBJ1-5; 11 nucleotides match TRBD1. Germline CDR1 reads SEHNR; CDR2 reads FQNEAQ (reference sequence). V lost 0 bases to trimming and J lost 4 bases; unmatched junction nucleotides: 5. CDR3 size: 17 residues. The CDR3 nucleotides are TGTGCCAGCAGCTTAGCTACCGGGACAGGGGGTAATCAGCCCCAGCATTTT. Its translation is CASSLATGTGGNQPQHF.

The V gene is TRBV25-1, the J gene TRBJ2-3; 9 bases agree with TRBD2. This CDR3 comprises 14 residues. From germline, CDR1 is MGHDK and CDR2 SYGVNS. V trimming: 6 bases; J trimming: 4 bases; junction bases outside the gene matches: 5. Here the CDR3 DNA reads TGTGCCAGCAGACCGGGACTAGCTGCAGATACGCAGTATTTT. Translated, it gives CASRPGLAADTQYF.

The J gene is TRBJ1-1, the V gene TRBV2; a weak D match, TRBD1 (5 bases). The CDR3 sequence is 14 residues long. Germline V CDR1 and CDR2: SNHLY, FYNNEI. Between the trimmed V and J ends, which lost 5 bases and 0 bases, there was a span of 10 bases. The CDR3 bases are TGTGCCAGCAGTAAGGGGATTATGAACACTGAAGCTTTCTTT. Protein sequence: CASSKGIMNTEAFF.

Here the CDR3 reads CATSSRGGNQPQHF. The CDR3 nucleotides read TGTGCCACCAGCAGCAGGGGCGGCAATCAGCCCCAGCATTTT. This chain uses TRBV15 with TRBJ1-5, with D possibly being TRBD1 (6 bases). Germline lookup yields CDR1 LNHNV and CDR2 YYDKDF (reference sequence). V gave up 3 bases and J gave up 2 bases, with 8 bases separating them. The CDR3 loop spans 14 amino acids. The whole variable domain, remainder taken from reference TRBV15 and TRBJ1-5, is DAMVIQNPRYQVTQFGKPVTLSCSQTLNHNVMYWYQQKSSQAPKLLFHYYDKDFNNEADTPDNFQSRRPNTSFCFLDIRSPGLGDTAMYLCATSSRGGNQPQHFGDGTRLSIL.

The chain employs TRBV9 and TRBJ2-7; 9 nucleotides match TRBD1. There are 15 residues in the CDR3. CDR1 is SGDLS and CDR2 is YYNGEE in the germline V gene. Trimming cost V 4 bases and J 5 bases; bases outside gene matches: 10. CDR3 loop: CASSYEPGQGHEQYF. Here the CDR3 DNA reads TGTGCCAGCAGCTACGAGCCGGGACAGGGCCACGAGCAGTACTTC. The variable domain in full, with the rest retrieved from reference TRBV9 and TRBJ2-7, is DSGVTQTPKHLITATGQRVTLRCSPRSGDLSVYWYQQSLDQGLQFLIQYYNGEERAKGNILERFSAQQFPDLHSELNLSSLELGDSALYFCASSYEPGQGHEQYFGPGTRLTVT.

This clone was found once. This chain joins TRBV30 and TRBJ2-1; 10 nucleotides line up with TRBD2. The trim removed 2 bases at V and 8 bases at J, leaving 9 bases unmatched. The germline CDR1 and CDR2 sequences are GTSNPN and SVGIG (reference sequence). The CDR3 runs 15 residues. CDR3 sequence: CAWSIPGLALHEQFF. The CDR3 region has the DNA TGTGCCTGGAGTATACCGGGACTAGCGCTTCATGAGCAGTTCTTC.

The chain recombines TRBV28 with TRBJ2-7; D may be TRBD2 (6 bases). Germline V gene data show CDR1 as MDHEN and CDR2 as SYDVKM. This CDR3 has 14 amino acids. Deletions cut 3 bases from V and 0 bases from J, with 9 bases between. CDR3 loop: CASSFSGGSYEQYF. DNA of the CDR3: TGTGCCAGCAGTTTCTCCGGGGGCTCCTACGAGCAGTACTTC.

V usage is TRBV19 and J usage is TRBJ2-7; TRBD2 aligns across 8 bases. Per the germline V gene, CDR1 is LNHDA and CDR2 is SQIVND (reference sequence). This CDR3 has 13 residues. Unmatched junction bases numbered 8, after V lost 8 bases and J lost 5 bases. CDR3 nucleotide sequence: TGTGCCAGTGTGAGCGGGAGTAAACACGAGCAGTACTTC. It translates to CASVSGSKHEQYF.

V usage is TRBV7-9 and J usage is TRBJ1-4; D is possibly TRBD1 (5 bases). This CDR3 contains 16 residues. Trimming shortened V by 2 bases and J by 4 bases, and 14 bases separated the two germline ends. Germline assignment: CDR1 SEHNR and CDR2 FQNEAQ (reference sequence). The CDR3 coding sequence is TGTGCCAGCAGCTTATCATCGTCAGGGTTTAATGAAAAACTGTTTTTT. Residues: CASSLSSSGFNEKLFF.

The rearrangement uses TRBV13 and TRBJ2-7; 11 bases line up with TRBD2. The CDR3 consists of 15 residues. With V trimmed by 5 bases and J by 2 bases, 5 bases remained unmatched. Germline V lookup: CDR1 PRHDT, CDR2 FYEKMQ (reference sequence). The CDR3 sequence is CASSSSGRGPYEQYF. For the CDR3, the DNA is TGTGCCAGCAGCAGTAGCGGGAGGGGGCCCTACGAGCAGTACTTC.

A remark on this clone: The same CDR3 also results from other DNA sequences found in this sample. V gene TRBV30 combines with J gene TRBJ2-2; D is unresolved. V lost 0 bases and J 1 base, leaving 6 bases between the germline ends. The length of the CDR3 is 14 residues. CDR1 is GTSNPN, CDR2 SVGIG, per germline (reference sequence). The CDR3 DNA reads TGTGCCTGGAGTGTTAGCCGGAACACCGGGGAGCTGTTTTTT. Its translation: CAWSVSRNTGELFF.

Worth noting for this clone: At the DNA level, this CDR3 is encoded by other sequences in the same sample as well. The chain recombines TRBV6-5 with TRBJ2-5; 10 positions agree with TRBD1. V dropped 6 bases and J dropped 5; count of bases not matched to a gene: 6. Per germline, CDR1 MNHEY and CDR2 SVGAGI. The CDR3 is made up of 14 amino acids. The CDR3 DNA follows: TGTGCCAGCAGCCGGGACAGGGGAGGGGAGACCCAGTACTTC. This codes for CASSRDRGGETQYF.

V is TRBV6-5 and J is TRBJ1-1, with D possibly matching TRBD1 (5 bases). This CDR3 region has 13 residues. Per the germline V gene, CDR1 is MNHEY and CDR2 is SVGAGI. Trimming left V 7 bases short and J 0 bases short, with 9 bases between. The CDR3 sequence is CASKGLLNTEAFF. The CDR3 DNA reads as TGTGCCAGCAAGGGGCTACTGAACACTGAAGCTTTCTTT.

The chain carries TRBV2 and TRBJ1-2, with D maybe TRBD1 (6 bases). V was pared by 6 bases and J by 4 bases, with 15 bases between. CDR1 and CDR2 (germline): SNHLY, FYNNEI. The CDR3 totals 14 residues. CDR3 sequence: CASRSEGVAYGYTF. CDR3 nucleotide sequence: TGTGCCAGCAGGTCCGAGGGGGTGGCCTATGGCTACACCTTC.

This clone showed up just once. The chain employs TRBV5-4 and TRBJ2-2, with 16 bases matching TRBD2. V lost 4 bases and J lost 2; bases outside the gene matches: 5. Per germline, CDR1 SGHNT and CDR2 YYREEE (reference sequence). The CDR3 totals 18 residues. This CDR3 is CASSPGLAGGPNTGELFF. The CDR3 DNA is TGTGCCAGCAGCCCGGGACTAGCGGGAGGGCCAAACACCGGGGAGCTGTTTTTT. Full variable domain (remainder filled in from reference TRBV5-4 and TRBJ2-2): ETGVTQSPTHLIKTRGQQVTLRCSSQSGHNTVSWYQQALGQGPQFIFQYYREEENGRGNFPPRFSGLQFPNYSSELNVNALELDDSALYLCASSPGLAGGPNTGELFFGEGSRLTVL.

J is TRBJ2-3 and V is TRBV28, with D perhaps matching TRBD2 (7 bases). From germline, CDR1 is MDHEN and CDR2 SYDVKM. The V end lost 8 bases, the J end lost 2 bases, and 8 bases lay between the germline ends. The CDR3 is 12 residues long. CDR3 bases: TGTGCCAGCGGGGGGGCCACAGATACGCAGTATTTT. This translates into CASGGATDTQYF.

This clone has more than one count but fewer than ten. This chain links TRBV6-1 with TRBJ1-1, with D possibly TRBD1 on 6 matching bases. The CDR3 spans 13 residues. Germline CDR1 MNHNS, CDR2 SASEGT. Trimming cost V 7 bases and J 1 base, with 10 bases left between them. Here the CDR3 DNA reads TGTGCCAGCATTTGGACAGAGAACACTGAAGCTTTCTTT. Translating gives CASIWTENTEAFF.

The chain couples TRBV19 to TRBJ1-2; D remains unclear. Trimming left V 6 bases short and J 4 bases short, with 6 bases between. CDR3 size: 11 residues. From germline, CDR1 is LNHDA and CDR2 SQIVND (reference sequence). The CDR3 DNA reads TGTGCCAGTAGACAGTCCTATGGCTACACCTTC. The encoded protein is CASRQSYGYTF.

The J gene is TRBJ1-2, the V gene TRBV5-4; 10 bases are shared with TRBD1. Germline V gene sequence: CDR1 SGHNT, CDR2 YYREEE (reference sequence). Germline trimming cut 4 bases from V and 7 bases from J; bases unmatched to any gene: 16. This CDR3 comprises 17 residues. The CDR3 bases are TGTGCCAGCAGCCCCTCCGGGACAGGGGTCTGGGCGAGTGGCTACACCTTC. Translating it yields CASSPSGTGVWASGYTF.

The chain uses TRBV9 and TRBJ1-2; possible D gene TRBD1, 5 bases. This CDR3 spans 13 amino acids. Germline V gives CDR1 SGDLS, CDR2 YYNGEE. Deletions cut 2 bases from V and 5 bases from J, with 10 bases between. The CDR3 DNA is TGTGCCAGCAGCGTCCAAGGGGCGTATGGCTACACCTTC. As protein: CASSVQGAYGYTF. Looking up the rest from reference TRBV9 and TRBJ1-2 gives the full variable domain: DSGVTQTPKHLITATGQRVTLRCSPRSGDLSVYWYQQSLDQGLQFLIQYYNGEERAKGNILERFSAQQFPDLHSELNLSSLELGDSALYFCASSVQGAYGYTFGSGTRLTVV.

The CDR3 region is CASSLASEADTQYF. CDR3 bases: TGCGCCAGCAGCTTGGCTAGCGAGGCAGATACGCAGTATTTT. The chain links TRBV5-1 to TRBJ2-3; maybe TRBD2 (6 bases). The CDR3 contains 14 residues. Trimming took 0 bases from V and 4 from J, leaving 9 bases between them. The germline V gene encodes CDR1 SGHRS and CDR2 YFSETQ. Filled out from reference TRBV5-1 and TRBJ2-3, the complete variable domain reads KAGVTQTPRYLIKTRGQQVTLSCSPISGHRSVSWYQQTPGQGLQFLFEYFSETQRNKGNFPGRFSGRQFSNSRSEMNVSTLELGDSALYLCASSLASEADTQYFGPGTRLTVL.